A single sample gave rise to the 25 T cell receptor beta chains below, sequenced in a study of T cells expressing NK-cell markers. Reprocessing the 5' RACE reads, TCRdb reports a single entry for every CDR3 protein and omits DNA. This sample's clone table lists about 450,000 distinct CDR3 sequences. The sample consisted of blood T cells: a sorted CD56 or NKG2C T cell subset, CD4+ or CD8+ T cells, or bulk PBMC T cells (not recorded which). The receptors originated from a woman aged 18-70 years in good health.

The CDR3 spells CASREMGQLGTEAFF. The chain links TRBV28 to TRBJ1-1; TCRdb picks TRBD1, but there is no DNA to check that call. The length of the CDR3 is 15 residues. Germline values: CDR1 MDHEN, CDR2 SYDVKM.

V usage is TRBV28 and J usage is TRBJ1-4. The CDR3 is 17 residues long. Germline V gene data show CDR1 as MDHEN and CDR2 as SYDVKM. CDR3 amino acids: CASSSAGRVGTNEKLFF.

The V call is TRBV7-2, the J call TRBJ2-7; TCRdb selects TRBD2, and the lack of DNA leaves this call unchecked. The CDR3 has 16 residues. Germline lookup yields CDR1 SGHTA and CDR2 FQGNSA. The CDR3 spells CASSLGASGSVYEQYF.

The V gene is TRBV4-3, the J gene TRBJ2-3; with no DNA, the TCRdb D assignment of TRBD2 cannot be verified. The CDR3 has 19 residues. Germline values: CDR1 LGHNA, CDR2 YSLEER. The CDR3 spells CASSQDLQGLAVWGDTQYF.

The chain employs TRBV4-3 and TRBJ1-1. This CDR3 is 16 amino acids long. Germline values: CDR1 LGHNA, CDR2 YSLEER. The CDR3 sequence: CASSQAAGGAYTEAFF.

The chain couples TRBV7-9 to TRBJ1-2; the D call from TCRdb, TRBD1, cannot be confirmed without DNA. The CDR3 is 13 residues long. The germline gives CDR1 SEHNR, CDR2 FQNEAQ (reference sequence). CDR3 protein: CASGTLNNYGYTF.

The chain employs TRBV20-1 and TRBJ2-1; without DNA, the TCRdb call of TRBD1 cannot be checked. The CDR3 spans 15 residues. The germline V gene encodes CDR1 DFQATT and CDR2 SNEGSKA (reference sequence). CDR3 loop: CSARDVTGGYHEQFF.

The rearrangement uses TRBV28 and TRBJ2-7; TCRdb designates TRBD2, a call that cannot be tested without DNA. Germline CDR1 MDHEN, CDR2 SYDVKM. This CDR3 region has 15 residues. The CDR3 loop is CASSSSGSRVNEQYF.

The CDR3 region is CASVTGLAGVGEELFF. The rearrangement links TRBV2 to TRBJ2-2; TCRdb outputs TRBD2, but without DNA this stays unchecked. The germline V gene encodes CDR1 SNHLY and CDR2 FYNNEI. This CDR3 has 16 amino acids.

The CDR3 is CASTPDRVAYNEQFF. The rearrangement links TRBV13 to TRBJ2-1; TCRdb picks TRBD1, but there is no DNA to check that call. In germline, CDR1 is PRHDT, CDR2 FYEKMQ (reference sequence). This CDR3 is built from 15 residues. Based on the CDR3 plus reference TRBV13 and TRBJ2-1, the full variable domain is AAGVIQSPRHLIKEKRETATLKCYPIPRHDTVYWYQQGPGQDPQFLISFYEKMQSDKGSIPDRFSAQQFSDYHSELNMSSLELGDSALYFCASTPDRVAYNEQFFGPGTRLTVL.

This chain links TRBV20-1 with TRBJ1-4; TCRdb outputs TRBD1, but without DNA this stays unchecked. CDR3 length: 18 amino acids. Germline V gene sequence: CDR1 DFQATT, CDR2 SNEGSKA (reference sequence). CDR3 loop: CSARGVRAPDQTGEKLFF.

J is TRBJ2-2 and V is TRBV30. Germline loops: CDR1 GTSNPN, CDR2 SVGIG (reference sequence). CDR3 size: 15 residues. The CDR3 is CAWSLHGWNTGELFF.

V usage is TRBV20-1 and J usage is TRBJ2-1; the D gene TCRdb calls, TRBD1, cannot be checked with no DNA. Germline V gene sequence: CDR1 DFQATT, CDR2 SNEGSKA (reference sequence). CDR3 length: 17 residues. This CDR3 is CSARVLVGGRGYNEQFF.

This chain joins TRBV30 and TRBJ1-3. There are 11 residues in the CDR3. The germline gives CDR1 GTSNPN, CDR2 SVGIG (reference sequence). The CDR3 sequence is CAWSSGNTIYF. The entire variable domain, with the rest obtained from reference TRBV30 and TRBJ1-3, is as follows: SQTIHQWPATLVQPVGSPLSLECTVEGTSNPNLYWYRQAAGRGLQLLFYSVGIGQISSEVPQNLSASRPQDRQFILSSKKLLLSDSGFYLCAWSSGNTIYFGEGSWLTVV.

This chain joins TRBV7-2 and TRBJ2-3. The CDR3 covers 12 residues. From germline, CDR1 is SGHTA and CDR2 FQGNSA. This CDR3 reads CASSLSWDTQYF.

V and J are TRBV24-1 and TRBJ2-3. Germline V gene lookup returns CDR1 KGHDR and CDR2 SFDVKD. The CDR3 has 13 residues. CDR3 protein: CATSDGGPDTQYF.

This chain joins TRBV18 and TRBJ2-7; TCRdb's D call of TRBD2 is untestable without DNA. The CDR3 extends over 14 amino acids. Per the germline V gene, CDR1 is KGHSH and CDR2 is LQKENI. CDR3 sequence: CASSTRTSGSEQYF.

The V gene is TRBV29-1, the J gene TRBJ2-5; TCRdb calls TRBD1, which cannot be checked without DNA. This CDR3 is built from 13 residues. Germline V gene lookup returns CDR1 SQVTM and CDR2 ANQGSEA. The CDR3 loop reads CSVWTGRQETQYF.

The chain has TRBV6-5 and TRBJ2-7; TCRdb designates TRBD1, a call that cannot be tested without DNA. This CDR3 region has 15 residues. CDR1 is MNHEY and CDR2 is SVGAGI in the germline V gene. The CDR3: CASSYSGTGGYEQYF.

The J gene is TRBJ2-1, the V gene TRBV6-5; no DNA is available, so the TRBD1 call from TCRdb remains unchecked. The germline V gene encodes CDR1 MNHEY and CDR2 SVGAGI. There are 16 residues in the CDR3. CDR3 protein: CASSSPRSGNMDEQFF.

The V gene is TRBV7-9, the J gene TRBJ2-1; TCRdb's D gene call, TRBD2, goes unchecked for lack of DNA. The CDR3 extends over 14 amino acids. CDR1 is SEHNR and CDR2 is FQNEAQ in the germline V gene (reference sequence). This chain's CDR3 is CASSFGPRHNEQFF.

This chain links TRBV20-1 with TRBJ2-3; checking the TCRdb D call of TRBD2 is not possible without DNA. Germline CDR1 DFQATT, CDR2 SNEGSKA (reference sequence). The CDR3 is 13 amino acids. The CDR3 sequence is CSPRVGNTDTQYF.

The chain has TRBV9 and TRBJ2-1; TCRdb's D gene call, TRBD1, goes unchecked for lack of DNA. CDR1 is SGDLS and CDR2 is YYNGEE in the germline V gene. This CDR3 is 19 amino acids long. CDR3 sequence reads: CASSERVRGPTSSYNEQFF.

Here the CDR3 reads CSVGYLQKGGPRQFF. The V gene is TRBV29-1, the J gene TRBJ2-1; TCRdb gives TRBD1 as the D gene, but with no DNA this cannot be confirmed. The germline V gene encodes CDR1 SQVTM and CDR2 ANQGSEA. CDR3 length: 15 residues.

This rearrangement joins TRBV29-1 to TRBJ1-1. CDR3 length: 13 amino acids. Per the germline V gene, CDR1 is SQVTM and CDR2 is ANQGSEA. The CDR3 loop reads CSVVLDLRTEAFF.